This passage covers 5 T cell receptor beta chains from one sample sequenced in a study of T cells in Graves' hyperthyroidism and ophthalmopathy. Amplification of TCR beta CDR3 regions used RNA as the template. A set of HTBI primers served as the primers for a first-round RT-PCR of the TCR CDR3. TCRdb re-called the multiplex PCR reads through MiXCR, storing one row per CDR3 protein. The sample shows hundreds of thousands of distinct CDR3 sequences, 15% to 20% of them seen only once. Sequencing was done on a sample of blood. The source is a man in his forties with Graves' ophthalmopathy.

J is TRBJ2-1 and V is TRBV7-2; 8 nucleotides align to TRBD2. With 5 bases clipped from V and 6 bases from J, the junction kept 9 bases outside the gene matches. CDR3 length: 15 amino acids. Germline V lookup: CDR1 SGHTA, CDR2 FQGNSA. The CDR3 reads CASSPGLGRINEQFF. Written as DNA, the CDR3 is TGTGCCAGCAGCCCGGGACTAGGACGAATCAATGAGCAGTTCTTC.

Only a few counts were recorded for this clonotype. The chain links TRBV20-1 to TRBJ1-2; a weak D match, TRBD1 (5 bases). This CDR3 contains 12 residues. Germline values: CDR1 DFQATT, CDR2 SNEGSKA (reference sequence). With 4 bases removed from V and 8 bases from J, the gap between germline ends came to 14 bases. The CDR3 here is CSAKEGSRGYTF. Written as DNA, the CDR3 is TGCAGTGCTAAAGAGGGGAGTCGCGGCTACACCTTC.

This clonotype was seen only a few times. V usage is TRBV29-1 and J usage is TRBJ2-6, with D unclear. Germline V lookup: CDR1 SQVTM, CDR2 ANQGSEA. The germline V and J ends were trimmed by 4 bases and 4 bases, with 8 bases remaining between them. The CDR3 runs 13 residues. The CDR3 protein is CSVVLGGANVLTF. The DNA for the CDR3 is TGCAGCGTTGTGTTGGGAGGGGCCAACGTCCTGACTTTC.

This clonotype was found a few times. V usage is TRBV20-1 and J usage is TRBJ2-7; TRBD1 matches at 8 bases. This CDR3 spans 13 amino acids. V shed 5 bases and J 3 bases; nucleotides not matched to a gene: 6. Germline V gene data show CDR1 as DFQATT and CDR2 as SNEGSKA (reference sequence). CDR3 DNA sequence: TGCAGTGCTGGAGGGACAGGTAACTACGAGCAGTACTTC. Its translation: CSAGGTGNYEQYF.

This clonotype was picked up many times. The chain has TRBV12-3 or TRBV12-4 and TRBJ1-6; TRBD1 is a possible D gene (6 bases). V was clipped by 7 bases and J by 12 bases, with 16 bases between them. This CDR3 region has 13 residues. The CDR3 protein is CASTLGGGGPLHF. The CDR3 DNA sequence: TGTGCCAGCACCCTTGGAGGGGGAGGACCCCTCCACTTT.